This T cell receptor beta chain was observed in a study of CD8+ T cells in alopecia areata. About this clone itself: No antigen is known for it.

Indicated treatment: oral pan-JAK inhibitor, 5-10 mg twice daily. Sequencing relied on a cDNA template that was reverse transcribed from extracted RNA. Only in-frame clones appear in the TCRdb table, and some are missing; sequencing was by immunoSEQ multiplex PCR. The sample includes some 200,000 clones, about 60% of them seen just once. Study outcomes and limitations: With tofacitinib ongoing, many expanded lesional clones persisted in both scalp and blood.

The ends were cut back, 2 bases at V and 5 bases at J, with 3 bases in the middle. The CDR3 length is 11 residues. Germline CDR1 SGHDT, CDR2 YYEEEE. This sequence originates from a human donor with alopecia areata. Sequences were derived from CD8+ T cells sorted from blood, sampled at week 24, from a patient treated with tofacitinib. The rearrangement links TRBV5-6 to TRBJ2-3; D not certain. This chain's CDR3 is CASSFEDTQYF. The CDR3, as DNA: TGTGCCAGCAGCTTCGAAGATACGCAGTATTTT.